This passage covers 18 T cell receptor beta chains from one sample sequenced in a study of shared clonotypes between healthy human individuals. Here immunoSEQ multiplex PCR was the method, and the copy in TCRdb shows in-frame clones only, minus some. The sample consists of 2 million to 2.5 million clones, 80% to 95% of them appearing once. The sample taken for sequencing was naive CD4+ T cells from PBMCs. As to subset: CD45RA+ positively selected. These TCRs come from a man younger than 35 in good health. Some clones in this sample may be carry-over from other donors' samples.

V usage is TRBV5-1 and J usage is TRBJ2-1; TRBD2 agrees at 13 bases. The trim removed 4 bases at V and 5 bases at J, leaving 6 bases unmatched. This CDR3 is 16 amino acids long. Germline values: CDR1 SGHRS, CDR2 YFSETQ. The CDR3 DNA follows: TGCGCCAGCAGCGCAACCGGGACTAGCGGGAACAATGAGCAGTTCTTC. This sequence encodes CASSATGTSGNNEQFF.

The table lists this clone with a count of one. V and J are TRBV9 and TRBJ2-7, with D perhaps TRBD1 (5 bases). Trimming removed 3 bases from V and 5 bases from J, with 18 bases in between. Germline V gives CDR1 SGDLS, CDR2 YYNGEE. This CDR3 is built from 15 residues. CDR3 protein: CASSEGPQMLHEQYF. CDR3 sequence (DNA): TGTGCCAGCAGCGAGGGGCCCCAGATGCTCCACGAGCAGTACTTC. The entire variable domain, with the rest obtained from reference TRBV9 and TRBJ2-7, is as follows: DSGVTQTPKHLITATGQRVTLRCSPRSGDLSVYWYQQSLDQGLQFLIQYYNGEERAKGNILERFSAQQFPDLHSELNLSSLELGDSALYFCASSEGPQMLHEQYFGPGTRLTVT.

The chain combines TRBV29-1 with TRBJ2-5; 11 bases match TRBD1. V lost 7 bases, J lost 5 bases, and 6 bases stayed unmatched. Per germline, CDR1 SQVTM and CDR2 ANQGSEA. The CDR3 covers 13 residues. The CDR3 here is CSARTGGGETQYF. The DNA of the CDR3 is TGCAGCGCACGGACAGGGGGCGGGGAGACCCAGTACTTC.

This clone was detected once. The rearrangement joins TRBV5-1 to TRBJ2-7, with D perhaps matching TRBD1 (5 bases). This CDR3 region has 12 residues. Germline loops: CDR1 SGHRS, CDR2 YFSETQ. V was clipped by 8 bases and J by 5 bases, with 14 bases between them. The CDR3 loop is CASGEQAHEQYF. As DNA, the CDR3 is TGCGCCAGTGGAGAACAGGCCCACGAGCAGTACTTC.

Comments on this clone: Other nucleotide sequences from this sample produce the same CDR3. The chain combines TRBV2 with TRBJ2-7; 8 nucleotides align to TRBD1. J gave up 4 bases and V 3 bases, and 5 bases lay outside the gene matches. The germline V gene has CDR1 SNHLY and CDR2 FYNNEI. CDR3 length: 14 amino acids. The CDR3 DNA reads TGTGCCAGCAGTGACCAGGGGGCCTCGTACGAGCAGTACTTC. It translates to CASSDQGASYEQYF.

This chain uses TRBV7-8 with TRBJ2-5, with a weak D call TRBD1 (5 bases). Germline V gives CDR1 SGHVS, CDR2 FQNEAQ. The CDR3 sequence is 14 residues long. The germline V and J ends were trimmed by 5 bases and 2 bases, with 12 bases remaining between them. The CDR3 here is CASSPSRVQETQYF. The CDR3 region has the DNA TGTGCCAGCAGCCCTTCCAGGGTTCAAGAGACCCAGTACTTC.

This clone showed up just once. The chain employs TRBV29-1 and TRBJ2-5; D not certain. CDR1 is SQVTM, CDR2 ANQGSEA, per germline. There are 10 residues in the CDR3. Trimming removed 6 bases at V and 0 bases at J, with 2 bases between. The CDR3 sequence: CSVYQETQYF. For the CDR3, the DNA is TGCAGCGTATACCAAGAGACCCAGTACTTC.

V is TRBV6-1 and J is TRBJ2-5; weak D call: TRBD1 (6 bases). The tail of the sequence fits TRBJ2-7 better, so the J call may be wrong. Germline V gives CDR1 MNHNS, CDR2 SASEGT. This CDR3 has 15 residues. This CDR3 is CASIKTSTGVYEQYF. CDR3 nucleotides: TGTGCCAGCATCAAGACCTCGACAGGCGTCTACGAGCAGTACTTC.

This clone showed up just a few times. This specimen includes other DNA sequences encoding the same CDR3. The chain employs TRBV18 and TRBJ1-1; 11 nucleotides line up with TRBD1. Germline V lookup: CDR1 KGHSH, CDR2 LQKENI. The trim removed 6 bases at V and 5 bases at J, leaving 5 bases unmatched. The CDR3 consists of 14 residues. The CDR3 reads CASSPGTGGTEAFF. CDR3 DNA: TGTGCCAGCTCCCCCGGGACAGGGGGTACTGAAGCTTTCTTT.

The J gene is TRBJ2-3, the V gene TRBV27; D unclear. CDR1 is MNHEY, CDR2 SMNVEV, per germline (reference sequence). Trimming removed 3 bases from V and 0 bases from J, with 13 bases in between. This CDR3 is built from 16 residues. As DNA, the CDR3 is TGTGCCAGCAGTTTCTGGGCCACTTCTAGCACAGATACGCAGTATTTT. Translation: CASSFWATSSTDTQYF.

CDR3 in amino acids: CASSLTGTDIYEQYF. In DNA form, the CDR3 reads TGTGCCAGCAGCCTAACCGGGACAGACATCTACGAGCAGTACTTC. This chain connects TRBV7-8 to TRBJ2-7; TRBD1 matches at 7 bases. The trim removed 5 bases at V and 3 bases at J, leaving 10 bases unmatched. The CDR3 extends over 15 amino acids. Germline V gives CDR1 SGHVS, CDR2 FQNEAQ.

The chain is built from TRBV6-5 and TRBJ2-5; TRBD1 matches 10 bases. This CDR3 region has 13 residues. Germline CDR1 is MNHEY and CDR2 is SVGAGI. V was pared by 7 bases and J by 5 bases, with 4 bases of the junction left unmatched. CDR3 in amino acids: CASTRQGAETQYF. The CDR3 DNA follows: TGTGCCAGCACCCGACAGGGGGCGGAGACCCAGTACTTC.

This clone has a handful of counts. This chain uses TRBV7-2 with TRBJ1-1, with 7 positions matching TRBD1. Germline V gene data show CDR1 as SGHTA and CDR2 as FQGNSA. J lost 0 bases, V lost 4 bases, and 8 bases had no gene match. The length of the CDR3 is 16 residues. The DNA of the CDR3 is TGTGCCAGCAGCTCCCAGGGGGTTCTCATGAACACTGAAGCTTTCTTT. This gives the protein CASSSQGVLMNTEAFF.

This chain connects TRBV6-4 to TRBJ1-5, with D tentatively TRBD1 (5 bases). CDR1 and CDR2 from the germline V gene are MRHNA and SNTAGT. This CDR3 has 14 residues. The V end was cut by 6 bases, the J end by 1 base, with 10 bases between. The CDR3 nucleotides are TGTGCCAGCAGCGTACAGGACAGCAATCAGCCCCAGCATTTT. This translates into CASSVQDSNQPQHF.

This clone was seen more than once but under ten times. This rearrangement joins TRBV19 to TRBJ1-5; no firm D call. The CDR3 is 15 amino acids. Trimming removed 4 bases from V and 3 bases from J, with 13 bases in between. Germline lookup yields CDR1 LNHDA and CDR2 SQIVND (reference sequence). This CDR3 reads CASSTGGFSNQPQHF. The CDR3 DNA sequence: TGTGCCAGTAGTACAGGAGGGTTTTCCAATCAGCCCCAGCATTTT.

The V and J genes are TRBV14 and TRBJ2-5; 8 bases are a match to TRBD1. Per the germline V gene, CDR1 is SGHDN and CDR2 is FVKESK. The V gene end was trimmed by 1 base and the J gene end by 5 bases; junction bases not matched to a gene: 6. This CDR3 region has 15 residues. The CDR3 nucleotides are TGTGCCAGCAGCCAAGTCAGGGGGCGAGGGGAGACCCAGTACTTC. It encodes CASSQVRGRGETQYF.

The rearrangement joins TRBV5-4 to TRBJ2-5; D is perhaps TRBD1 (6 bases). Germline CDR1 reads SGHNT; CDR2 reads YYREEE (reference sequence). With 5 bases removed from V and 2 bases from J, the gap between germline ends came to 10 bases. The CDR3 is 13 residues long. In DNA form, the CDR3 reads TGTGCCAGCAGGACAGGTTTACAAGAGACCCAGTACTTC. Its protein is CASRTGLQETQYF.

DNA for the CDR3: TGTGCCAGCAGCTTAGTTCTGTCAGCCTCTGGAAACACCATATATTTT. Its translation: CASSLVLSASGNTIYF. The chain recombines TRBV7-9 with TRBJ1-3; D gene uncertain. V gave up 1 base and J gave up 0 bases, with 10 bases separating them. The CDR3 loop spans 16 amino acids. Germline-derived CDR1 and CDR2 are SEHNR and FQNEAQ (reference sequence).